These T cell receptor beta chains were read from a single sample in a study of PD-L1 blockade in urothelial cancer. Some clones are missing from TCRdb's copy, which holds only in-frame ones; the method was immunoSEQ multiplex PCR. This sample has 45,000 to 50,000 clones, with 75% to 85% found just once. The source material was PBMCs, sampled around atezolizumab (anti-PD-L1) treatment. The receptors were gathered from a man aged 50 to 60 with urothelial cancer. The CDR3 runs from the conserved cysteine through the conserved F or W. Each record gives: CDR3 protein, CDR3 DNA, J gene, V gene, clone size, D gene, CDR3 length. D genes are given only for firm matches. Not every row has a clone size; where given, it reads once, few, many or a size class.

CASSEVRGRGEQYF TGTGCCAGCAGTGAAGTACGCGGGAGAGGCGAGCAGTACTTC TRBJ2-7 TRBV2 . TRBD2 14
CAISDRLGYEQYF TGTGCCATCAGTGACAGACTAGGATACGAGCAGTACTTC TRBJ2-7 TRBV10-3 . . 13
CASREQGYTEAFF TGTGCCAGCAGAGAACAGGGGTACACTGAAGCTTTCTTT TRBJ1-1 TRBV28 . TRBD1 13
CASSPAGTGEFF TGTGCCAGCAGTCCCGCCGGGACAGGGGAGTTCTTC TRBJ2-1 TRBV6-5 once TRBD1 12
CASSSTGQGYHEQYF TGTGCCAGCTCTAGTACGGGACAGGGCTACCACGAGCAGTACTTC TRBJ2-7 TRBV28 . TRBD1 15
CASSPQGSSYEQYF TGTGCCAGCAGCCCACAGGGGAGCTCCTACGAGCAGTACTTC TRBJ2-7 TRBV14 . TRBD1 14
CATSRARDSVNEKLFF TGTGCCACCAGCAGAGCACGGGACAGCGTTAATGAAAAACTGTTTTTT TRBJ1-4 TRBV15 . TRBD1 16
CASSEFSGRYNEQFF TGTGCCAGCAGTGAATTTAGCGGGAGATACAATGAGCAGTTCTTC TRBJ2-1 TRBV2 . TRBD2 15
CASSRTGIVQPQHF TGTGCCAGCAGTCGGACAGGGATCGTCCAGCCCCAGCATTTT TRBJ1-5 TRBV28 medium-sized TRBD1 14
CASSLTGGPTGELFF TGTGCCAGCAGCTTAACGGGGGGGCCGACCGGGGAGCTGTTTTTT TRBJ2-2 TRBV7-2 . TRBD2 15
CASSYSGRGHVGELFF TGTGCCAGCAGTTACTCCGGCAGGGGGCATGTCGGGGAGCTGTTTTTT TRBJ2-2 TRBV6-5 . TRBD1 16
CASSPGQSPAGTQYF TGTGCCAGCAGCCCGGGCCAATCTCCTGCGGGTACGCAGTATTTT TRBJ2-3 TRBV13 . . 15
CASNLTGTSGSSDTQYF TGTGCCAGTAACCTAACGGGGACTAGCGGGAGTTCAGATACGCAGTATTTT TRBJ2-3 TRBV19 . TRBD2 17
CASSPPLAGSNTGELFF TGTGCCAGCTCACCACCCCTAGCGGGTTCGAACACCGGGGAGCTGTTTTTT TRBJ2-2 TRBV18 . TRBD2 17
CASSQDETGGERNYGYTF TGTGCCAGCAGCCAAGATGAGACAGGGGGCGAACGAAACTATGGCTACACCTTC TRBJ1-2 TRBV4-2 few TRBD1 18
CASSPRLAGGSQYF TGTGCCAGCAGCCCAAGACTAGCGGGGGGCTCCCAGTATTTT TRBJ2-3 TRBV7-2 . TRBD2 14
CAWSPPGGRGDTQYF TGTGCCTGGAGCCCTCCGGGGGGGCGCGGAGATACGCAGTATTTT TRBJ2-3 TRBV30 . TRBD2 15
CASSLVSNEQFF TGTGCCAGCAGCTTGGTCAGTAATGAGCAGTTCTTC TRBJ2-1 TRBV5-6 . . 12
CATTVRLAGEEQFF TGTGCCACCACCGTAAGACTAGCGGGAGAAGAGCAGTTCTTC TRBJ2-1 TRBV15 . TRBD2 14
CASSLFGVVGYTF TGTGCCAGCAGCCTTTTCGGGGTAGTCGGCTACACCTTC TRBJ1-2 TRBV6-5 few . 13